The clone carrying this TCR beta chain turned up a few times. As yet, its antigen is unknown. Construction of TCR beta libraries relied on iRepertoire HTBI primers and on Arm-PCR targeting CDR3 regions. A single record per CDR3 protein comes from TCRdb applying MiXCR to the multiplex PCR reads. The top ten hold around 13% of the sample, which has around 460,000 distinct CDR3 sequences, less than 25% seen once. This sample stems from a study of regulatory T cells in long-lasting Graves disease. Described time point: persistent/refractory GD, antithyroid drugs over 5 years with positive TRAb. PBMC RNA was the source of the TCR library. American Thyroid Association guidelines were used to diagnose Graves' disease. With V trimmed by 2 bases and J by 6 bases, 1 base remained unmatched. This CDR3 is built from 14 residues. The germline V gene has CDR1 KGHSH and CDR2 LQKENI. Findings and caveats of the study: Segments TRBV28, TRBJ1-2 and TRBJ2-5 showed preferential usage in persistent disease.

This TCR was recovered from a female donor with Graves disease. This chain connects TRBV18 to TRBJ1-2; 12 bases match TRBD1. The starting material was peripheral blood mononuclear cells (PBMCs), obtained when the disease was refractory, from a patient treated with antithyroid drugs. Here the CDR3 reads CASSPGTGGHGYTF. For the CDR3, the DNA is TGTGCCAGCTCACCAGGGACAGGGGGCCATGGCTACACCTTC.